This is a list of T cell receptor beta chains from one sample in a study of T cell responses to AZD1222 COVID-19 vaccine. The table came from immunoSEQ multiplex PCR; TCRdb's copy has only in-frame clones and leaves some out. The profile shows more than 75,000 clones, around 92% of them singletons. The starting material was peripheral blood, obtained on day 0 of AZD1222 vaccination. The receptors shown here come from an adult in good health. CDR3s include the opening cysteine and the closing phenylalanine or tryptophan. A D gene is named only where the DNA matches it firmly. Expanded clones are given a class, and other clones once, few, many or no size at all.

TRBD1,TRBV5-1,.,TRBJ2-7,TGCGCCAGCAGCCAACTAGGACAGGGGGCCCTCGAGCAGTACTTC,CASSQLGQGALEQYF
.,TRBV13,.,TRBJ2-3,TGTGCCAGCAGCTTAAGTTACGCCGGTAGATTCGAAGCTAGCACAGATACGCAGTATTTT,CASSLSYAGRFEASTDTQYF
TRBD2,TRBV5-1,.,TRBJ2-1,TGCGCCAGCAGCTTAGGCGGGAGCTCCTACAATGAGCAGTTCTTC,CASSLGGSSYNEQFF
TRBD1,TRBV18,.,TRBJ2-1,TGTGCCAGCTCACCAACTGGACAGGGAAAGAATGAGCAGTTCTTC,CASSPTGQGKNEQFF
.,TRBV28,.,TRBJ2-7,TGTGCCAGCAGCCCAGGGGAATGGGAGCAGTACTTC,CASSPGEWEQYF
TRBD2,TRBV27,.,TRBJ2-7,TGTGCCAGCAGCACGCCAACTAGCGGGAGCTCCTACGAGCAGTACTTC,CASSTPTSGSSYEQYF
TRBD1,TRBV6-5,.,TRBJ1-5,TGTGCCAGCGGGCCGGGACAGGGGAACCAGCCCCAGCATTTT,CASGPGQGNQPQHF
.,TRBV28,.,TRBJ1-4,TGTGCCAGCAGTCCCAGGGCATCTAATGAAAAACTGTTTTTT,CASSPRASNEKLFF
TRBD1,TRBV15,.,TRBJ1-4,TGTGCCACCAGCAGAGCGACAGGGAGAGAAGAAAAACTGTTTTTT,CATSRATGREEKLFF
.,TRBV9,.,TRBJ2-7,TGTGCCAGCAGCGTAGGTCTGGCGGTGGACGTAAAGCAGTACTTC,CASSVGLAVDVKQYF
.,TRBV9,once,TRBJ2-7,TGTGCCAGCAGCGGACGTGAGGGGCCGAGATCCTACGAGCAGTACTTC,CASSGREGPRSYEQYF
TRBD2,TRBV5-4,.,TRBJ2-2,TGTGCCAGCAGCAACCTGGGCGGGGGGCTGAACACCGGGGAGCTGTTTTTT,CASSNLGGGLNTGELFF
.,TRBV6-6,once,TRBJ1-3,TGTGCCAGCAGTCAGAGGTCGGCCGGGCGCTCTGGAAACACCATATATTTT,CASSQRSAGRSGNTIYF